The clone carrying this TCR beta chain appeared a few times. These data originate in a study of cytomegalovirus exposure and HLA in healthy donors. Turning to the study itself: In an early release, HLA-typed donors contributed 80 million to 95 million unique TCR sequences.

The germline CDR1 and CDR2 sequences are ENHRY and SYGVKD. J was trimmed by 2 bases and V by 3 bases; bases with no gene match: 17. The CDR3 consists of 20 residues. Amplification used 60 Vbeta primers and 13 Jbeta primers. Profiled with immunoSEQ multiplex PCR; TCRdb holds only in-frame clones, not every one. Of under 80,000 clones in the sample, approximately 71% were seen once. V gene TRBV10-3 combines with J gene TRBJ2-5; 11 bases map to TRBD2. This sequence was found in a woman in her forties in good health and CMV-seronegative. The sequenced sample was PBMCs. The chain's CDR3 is CAISDIGGGTSGSVQETQYF. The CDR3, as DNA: TGTGCCATCAGTGACATTGGGGGGGGAACTAGCGGGAGCGTACAAGAGACCCAGTACTTC.